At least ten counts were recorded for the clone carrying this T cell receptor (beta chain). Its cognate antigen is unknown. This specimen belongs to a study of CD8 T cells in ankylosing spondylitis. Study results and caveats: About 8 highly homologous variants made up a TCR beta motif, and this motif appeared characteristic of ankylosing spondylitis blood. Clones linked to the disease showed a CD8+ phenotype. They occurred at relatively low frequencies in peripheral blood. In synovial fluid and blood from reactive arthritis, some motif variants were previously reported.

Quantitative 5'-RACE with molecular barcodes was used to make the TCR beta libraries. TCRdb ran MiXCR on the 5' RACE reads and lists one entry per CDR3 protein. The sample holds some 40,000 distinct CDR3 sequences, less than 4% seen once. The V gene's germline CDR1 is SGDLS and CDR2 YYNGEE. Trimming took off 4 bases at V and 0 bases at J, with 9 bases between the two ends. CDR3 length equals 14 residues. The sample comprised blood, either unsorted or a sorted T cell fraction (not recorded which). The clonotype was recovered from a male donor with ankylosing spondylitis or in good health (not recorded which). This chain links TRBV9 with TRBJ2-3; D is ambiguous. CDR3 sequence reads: CASSPTSSTDTQYF. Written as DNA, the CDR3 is TGTGCCAGCAGCCCCACCTCTAGCACAGATACGCAGTATTTT. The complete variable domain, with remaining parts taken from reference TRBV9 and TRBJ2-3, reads DSGVTQTPKHLITATGQRVTLRCSPRSGDLSVYWYQQSLDQGLQFLIQYYNGEERAKGNILERFSAQQFPDLHSELNLSSLELGDSALYFCASSPTSSTDTQYFGPGTRLTVL.